A selection of T cell receptor beta chains follows, all from one sample in a study of blood T cell repertoires in COVID-19. This table comes from immunoSEQ multiplex PCR, and its TCRdb copy is limited to in-frame clones, with some not included. This sample yields 130,000 or so clones, of which around 84% are seen a single time; 2% to 3% belongs to the top ten. The sample taken for sequencing was PBMCs or T cells enriched from blood (not recorded which). Receptor source: a man aged 35 to 55 with acute COVID-19. Both conserved end residues are part of each CDR3. Fields, in order: D gene, J gene, V gene, CDR3 length, clone size, CDR3 DNA, CDR3 protein. A D gene is named only where the DNA matches it firmly. Only some rows state a clone size, as once, few, many or a class for expanded clones.

>NA|TRBJ1-2|TRBV19|18|NA
TGTGCCAGTAGTATAGATCTGCCCCAGGGGCTTGGGGACTATGGCTACACCTTC
CASSIDLPQGLGDYGYTF
>NA|TRBJ1-2|TRBV7-9|15|NA
TGTGCCAGCAGCTTAGTAGGGCAGGGCAACTATGGCTACACCTTC
CASSLVGQGNYGYTF
>TRBD1|TRBJ1-5|TRBV12-3/TRBV12-4|13|NA
TGTGCCAGCAGTGCAGGGGGGAATCAGCCCCAGCATTTT
CASSAGGNQPQHF
>NA|TRBJ1-6|TRBV11-2|16|NA
TGTGCCAGCAGCTTGAGGGTCGAACTCGGATTTTCACCCCTCCACTTT
CASSLRVELGFSPLHF
>NA|TRBJ2-7|TRBV21-1|16|NA
TGTGCCAGCAGCAAAGGGGGGAGGACAGGGTGCTACGAGCAGTACTTC
CASSKGGRTGCYEQYF
>NA|TRBJ1-6|TRBV5-6|14|NA
TGTGCCAGCAGCTTGAGAGAACCTTTTTCACCCCTCCACTTT
CASSLREPFSPLHF
>NA|TRBJ1-6|TRBV18|17|NA
TGTGCCAGCTCACCAAACTCGGCGGACAGACGCAATTCACCCCTCCACTTT
CASSPNSADRRNSPLHF
>TRBD1|TRBJ1-2|TRBV2|14|few
TGTGCCAGCAGTGGGGACAGGGGAGGTCGGGGCTACACCTTC
CASSGDRGGRGYTF
>NA|TRBJ1-5|TRBV2|15|NA
TGTGCCAGCAGTGAAAGTACAGGATTCAATCAGCCCCAGCATTTT
CASSESTGFNQPQHF
>NA|TRBJ1-5|TRBV25-1|14|NA
TGTGCCAGCAGTGGGGACACTAGCAATCAGCCCCAGCATTTT
CASSGDTSNQPQHF
>TRBD1|TRBJ1-6|TRBV28|18|NA
TGTGCCAGTCTAACCGGGACAGGGGGCAATTCCTATAATTCACCCCTCCACTTT
CASLTGTGGNSYNSPLHF
>TRBD1|TRBJ1-2|TRBV5-4|15|NA
TGTGCCAGCAGTCCATGGACTGACAGGGCCAGAGGCTACACCTTC
CASSPWTDRARGYTF
>NA|TRBJ2-3|TRBV7-9|14|NA
TGTGCCAGCAGCTTAGGTTCCCCCGGGGATACGCAGTATTTT
CASSLGSPGDTQYF
>TRBD2|TRBJ2-1|TRBV9|15|NA
TGTGCCAGCAGCTCGAGGGGAGGGGCGGACAATGAGCAGTTCTTC
CASSSRGGADNEQFF
>TRBD1|TRBJ1-1|TRBV2|23|NA
TGTGCCAGCAGTGAAGAGGTGAGGGGACAGGGATCACCTTTACCCTTAATGAACACTGAAGCTTTCTTT
CASSEEVRGQGSPLPLMNTEAFF
>TRBD1|TRBJ1-4|TRBV3-1/TRBV3-2|14|NA
TGTGCCAGCAGTTTCAGGGGGCTGGGTGAAAAACTGTTTTTT
CASSFRGLGEKLFF
>TRBD1|TRBJ1-5|TRBV4-2|18|NA
TGTGCCAGCAGCCATCCCTTTCAACGGACAGGGGAAAATCAGCCCCAGCATTTT
CASSHPFQRTGENQPQHF